This TCR beta chain emerged from a study of CD8+ T cells in alopecia areata. Researchers took lesional scalp punch biopsies and peripheral blood from people who were alopecia areata patients. There are 17 residues in the CDR3. The V and J ends lost 0 bases and 11 bases, in that order; junction bases with no gene match: 16. CDR1 is LGHNA, CDR2 YSLEER, per germline. This clone was seen a handful of times. Reverse transcribed after extraction, RNA yielded cDNA as the sequencing template. Clones were read by immunoSEQ multiplex PCR, and TCRdb kept only the in-frame ones, dropping some. The sample shows 150,000 or so clones, 58% of them seen only once.

Source: CD4+ T cells sorted from blood, taken at week 0. The V gene is TRBV4-3, the J gene TRBJ1-1; 9 bases fit TRBD1. The origin of this receptor is a human donor with alopecia areata. CDR3 in amino acids: CASSQDLAGTGYFAAFF. The CDR3 nucleotides read TGCGCCAGCAGCCAAGACCTTGCCGGGACAGGGTACTTTGCCGCTTTCTTT.